What follows describes a single T cell receptor beta chain. The data derive from a study of blood T cell repertoires in COVID-19. As for the study in general: Whether acute or convalescent, the COVID-19 samples came from the United States, Italy and Spain. The cDNA or gDNA used as material had been derived from T cells, B-cell-depleted T cells, or PBMCs.

Authors' data handling: Scientists estimated how many nucleated cells there were by amplifying reference gene primers. The method was immunoSEQ multiplex PCR; TCRdb's version includes in-frame clones alone and lacks a portion of them. The DNA gave D and trimming, while V, J and clone size come from that table. Of about 71,000 clones in the sample, approximately 92% were seen once. After removal of 5 bases from V and 5 bases from J, the junction contained 15 bases not matched to a gene. The CDR3 length is 18 residues. Germline CDR1 reads LGHNA; CDR2 reads YSLEER. Sequencing used peripheral blood. This rearrangement joins TRBV4-3 to TRBJ2-5; 12 nucleotides align to TRBD1. The clonotype comes from a man aged 50 to 59 with acute or convalescent COVID-19. The CDR3 sequence: CASSEVGVWDRGRETQYF. In nucleotides, the CDR3 is TGCGCCAGCAGCGAAGTAGGGGTGTGGGACAGGGGGCGGGAGACCCAGTACTTC.